The 26 T cell receptor beta chains below were found in one sample sequenced in a study of beta chain features in type 1 diabetes. Whole-study findings and limits: Type 1 diabetes patients had moderately but significantly shorter TCRB CDR3s in all four CD4+ subsets.

No antigen is known for these receptors. Expressed TCRB transcripts were sequenced after all isolated RNA was converted to cDNA. The method was immunoSEQ multiplex PCR; TCRdb's version includes in-frame clones alone and lacks a portion of them. The sample gives some 120,000 clones, 17% of which show up once; about 2.4% is in the top ten. The sample comprised central memory CD4+ T cells from blood. The receptors originated from a man aged 18 to 29 with type 1 diabetes.

This clone has more than one count but fewer than ten. V usage is TRBV19 and J usage is TRBJ1-5; no reliable D call. The CDR3 is 14 amino acids. Trimming stripped 2 bases from V and 0 bases from J, with 5 bases between. The germline gives CDR1 LNHDA, CDR2 SQIVND (reference sequence). The CDR3 sequence is CASSIRDSNQPQHF. The CDR3 DNA sequence: TGTGCCAGTAGTATACGGGATAGCAATCAGCCCCAGCATTTT.

The V gene is TRBV25-1, the J gene TRBJ1-4, with no clear D. Trimming removed 2 bases at V and 0 bases at J, with 4 bases between. The CDR3 spans 14 residues. Germline CDR1 and CDR2: MGHDK and SYGVNS. In DNA form, the CDR3 reads TGTGCCAGCAGTGAAGATGCAACTAATGAAAAACTGTTTTTT. It codes for CASSEDATNEKLFF.

At least ten counts were recorded for this clone. V gene TRBV29-1 combines with J gene TRBJ2-2, with 12 positions matching TRBD2. Germline CDR1 reads SQVTM; CDR2 reads ANQGSEA. The CDR3 loop spans 16 amino acids. Germline trimming cut 6 bases from V and 5 bases from J; bases unmatched to any gene: 10. CDR3 protein: CSVAARLAGGTGELFF. The DNA of the CDR3 is TGCAGCGTGGCCGCCCGTCTAGCGGGGGGGACCGGGGAGCTGTTTTTT.

The J gene is TRBJ2-3, the V gene TRBV7-2; TRBD2 matches at 8 bases. This CDR3 is built from 15 residues. Germline CDR1 is SGHTA and CDR2 is FQGNSA. V lost 4 bases to trimming and J lost 0 bases; unmatched junction nucleotides: 3. CDR3 sequence reads: CASSYQRGSTDTQYF. As DNA, the CDR3 is TGTGCCAGCAGCTACCAGCGGGGGAGCACAGATACGCAGTATTTT.

This clone was counted between two and nine times. The V gene is TRBV7-6, the J gene TRBJ2-5; possible D gene TRBD2, 6 bases. Germline lookup yields CDR1 SGHVS and CDR2 FNYEAQ. The CDR3 runs to 16 residues. V gave up 1 base and J gave up 5 bases, with 17 bases separating them. The CDR3 reads CASSLGRLVSSETQYF. The CDR3 coding sequence is TGTGCCAGCAGCTTAGGGCGACTAGTTTCGAGCGAGACCCAGTACTTC.

This clone was recorded a few times. The chain carries TRBV7-2 and TRBJ2-7, with D perhaps matching TRBD2 (6 bases). Trimming stripped 5 bases from V and 3 bases from J, with 8 bases between. The CDR3 is 12 amino acids. Germline V CDR1 and CDR2: SGHTA, FQGNSA. The CDR3 DNA reads as TGTGCCAGCAGCCGGGGAGGCTACGAGCAGTACTTC. Protein: CASSRGGYEQYF.

The chain combines TRBV7-8 with TRBJ1-4; 10 bases fit TRBD1. The germline V gene encodes CDR1 SGHVS and CDR2 FQNEAQ. The ends lost 3 bases at V and 7 bases at J; junction bases unmatched: 5. There are 15 residues in the CDR3. DNA of the CDR3: TGTGCCAGCAGCTTCCGGGACAGGGGTGGTGAAAAACTGTTTTTT. It codes for CASSFRDRGGEKLFF.

This clone was counted between two and nine times. The J gene is TRBJ2-3, the V gene TRBV7-8; D not certain. Germline loops: CDR1 SGHVS, CDR2 FQNEAQ. Between the trimmed V and J ends, which lost 5 bases and 0 bases, there was a span of 21 bases. The CDR3 contains 18 residues. The CDR3 region is CASSPTRALSTSTDTQYF. The DNA of the CDR3 is TGTGCCAGCAGCCCGACCCGTGCGCTTTCTACTAGCACAGATACGCAGTATTTT. The full variable domain, with the rest looked up from reference TRBV7-8 and TRBJ2-3, is GAGVSQSPRYKVAKRGQDVALRCDPISGHVSLFWYQQALGQGPEFLTYFQNEAQLDKSGLPSDRFFAERPEGSVSTLKIQRTQQEDSAVYLCASSPTRALSTSTDTQYFGPGTRLTVL.

The V gene is TRBV7-2, the J gene TRBJ2-3, with 8 bases identical to TRBD2. The CDR3 covers 15 residues. V gave up 8 bases and J gave up 3 bases; unmatched junction bases: 10. CDR1 is SGHTA and CDR2 is FQGNSA in the germline V gene. The CDR3 DNA reads as TGTGCCAGCCCAGCAGCGGGAGAAGGGACAGATACGCAGTATTTT. Protein product: CASPAAGEGTDTQYF.

This clone was seen only a few times. The CDR3: CASSQVSGRGTDTQYF. CDR3 nucleotides: TGCGCCAGCAGCCAAGTAAGCGGGAGGGGCACAGATACGCAGTATTTT. The chain has TRBV4-1 and TRBJ2-3; 10 bases line up with TRBD2. CDR1 and CDR2 (germline): MGHRA, YSYEKL. Trimming took 1 base from V and 1 from J; bases not matched to a gene: 2. The CDR3 spans 16 residues.

The chain employs TRBV7-9 and TRBJ1-5; D not resolved. Germline CDR1 and CDR2: SEHNR and FQNEAQ (reference sequence). The V end lost 1 base, the J end lost 3 bases, and 7 bases lay between the germline ends. The CDR3 has 14 amino acids. CDR3 coding DNA: TGTGCCAGCAGCTTAGGAGGAGACAATCAGCCCCAGCATTTT. Its translation: CASSLGGDNQPQHF.

This clone has a handful of counts. The J gene is TRBJ2-3, the V gene TRBV11-2, with D possibly TRBD2 on 5 matching bases. The V end was cut by 7 bases, the J end by 6 bases, with 11 bases between. Per the germline V gene, CDR1 is SGHAT and CDR2 is FQNNGV. The CDR3 has 12 residues. The CDR3 DNA reads TGTGCCAGCAAGTTCGGCGGGGATACGCAGTATTTT. Translation: CASKFGGDTQYF.

This sequence joins TRBV27 and TRBJ1-5, with D unresolved. Trimming removed 5 bases at V and 5 bases at J, with 10 bases between. CDR1 is MNHEY, CDR2 SMNVEV, per germline (reference sequence). The CDR3 has 13 residues. The chain's CDR3 is CASSLWRYQPQHF. CDR3 coding DNA: TGTGCCAGCAGTCTGTGGAGGTATCAGCCCCAGCATTTT.

This chain connects TRBV28 to TRBJ2-1, with D uncertain. Per the germline V gene, CDR1 is MDHEN and CDR2 is SYDVKM. The CDR3 runs to 13 residues. Trimming removed 3 bases at V and 4 bases at J, with 7 bases between. The CDR3 DNA follows: TGTGCCAGCAGTTTTTCGGAATACAATGAGCAGTTCTTC. Protein sequence: CASSFSEYNEQFF.

This clone was detected a few times. The rearrangement uses TRBV6-5 and TRBJ2-5, with 7 nucleotides matching TRBD1. The CDR3 sequence is 12 residues long. Germline lookup yields CDR1 MNHEY and CDR2 SVGAGI. V dropped 10 bases and J dropped 0; count of bases not matched to a gene: 2. The CDR3 nucleotides are TGTGCCACCGGGACAGACCAAGAGACCCAGTACTTC. It codes for CATGTDQETQYF.

This chain connects TRBV5-4 to TRBJ2-1; D not certain. The germline CDR1 and CDR2 sequences are SGHNT and YYREEE (reference sequence). This CDR3 is 11 amino acids long. V was clipped by 6 bases and J by 7 bases, with 8 bases between them. The CDR3 protein is CASIQRNEQFF. CDR3 DNA sequence: TGTGCCAGCATTCAGAGGAATGAGCAGTTCTTC. The whole variable domain, remainder taken from reference TRBV5-4 and TRBJ2-1, is ETGVTQSPTHLIKTRGQQVTLRCSSQSGHNTVSWYQQALGQGPQFIFQYYREEENGRGNFPPRFSGLQFPNYSSELNVNALELDDSALYLCASIQRNEQFFGPGTRLTVL.

This clone was observed a few times. The CDR3 DNA reads TGTGCCAGCAGCTCTCGGGCGACTAAAAATGAGCAGTTCTTC. Protein product: CASSSRATKNEQFF. This rearrangement joins TRBV7-2 to TRBJ2-1; D possibly corresponds to TRBD2 (5 bases). Germline V lookup: CDR1 SGHTA, CDR2 FQGNSA. Between the trimmed V and J ends, which lost 4 bases and 7 bases, there was a span of 14 bases. This CDR3 has 14 residues.

The chain combines TRBV6-5 with TRBJ2-2; TRBD2 matches 8 bases. The length of the CDR3 is 15 residues. V was clipped by 9 bases and J by 2 bases; unmatched bases: 8. In germline, CDR1 is MNHEY, CDR2 SVGAGI. The CDR3 DNA reads TGTGCCAGTTCGGGGGGGACCCCAAACACCGGGGAGCTGTTTTTT. It is translated as CASSGGTPNTGELFF.

This clone came up many times. The chain links TRBV10-1 to TRBJ1-1, with D unclear. This CDR3 spans 13 amino acids. Germline V CDR1 and CDR2: WNHNN, SYGVQD (reference sequence). The V and J ends lost 6 bases and 1 base respectively, with 9 bases between them. The CDR3 DNA sequence: TGCGCCAGCAGACATCAGTGGAACACTGAAGCTTTCTTT. Protein sequence: CASRHQWNTEAFF.

This clone has more than one count but fewer than ten. The chain recombines TRBV30 with TRBJ2-5; 10 bases are shared with TRBD1. Trimming cost V 2 bases and J 7 bases; bases outside gene matches: 13. This CDR3 contains 16 residues. Looked up from germline, CDR1 is GTSNPN and CDR2 is SVGIG (reference sequence). The CDR3 sequence: CAWSSPGQGFIGTQYF. The DNA for the CDR3 is TGTGCCTGGAGTTCCCCGGGACAGGGGTTTATCGGGACCCAGTACTTC.

The J gene is TRBJ2-1, the V gene TRBV11-2; weak D call: TRBD2 (6 bases). This CDR3 comprises 15 residues. The V and J ends lost 1 base and 5 bases respectively, with 12 bases between them. Germline-derived CDR1 and CDR2 are SGHAT and FQNNGV. CDR3 in DNA: TGTGCCAGCAGCTTAGCCACAGGACTAAACAATGAGCAGTTCTTC. Residues: CASSLATGLNNEQFF.

Note on this clone: A junction boundary mismatches the germline segment, possibly from a read error. The rearrangement uses TRBV7-7 and TRBJ2-2; weak D call: TRBD1 (5 bases). Germline V gene sequence: CDR1 SSHAT, CDR2 FNYEAQ (reference sequence). The length of the CDR3 is 16 residues. CDR3 loop: CASSLLTGRDTGELFF. In DNA form, the CDR3 reads TGTGCTAGCAGCTTACTAACGGGCAGGGACACCGGGGAGCTGTTTTTT.

The J gene is TRBJ1-2, the V gene TRBV7-9, with TRBD1 matching 7 bases. The germline V gene encodes CDR1 SEHNR and CDR2 FQNEAQ (reference sequence). This CDR3 spans 13 amino acids. After removal of 5 bases from V and 1 base from J, the junction contained 1 base not matched to a gene. The chain's CDR3 is CASSRDSNYGYTF. In nucleotides, the CDR3 is TGTGCCAGCAGCCGGGACAGTAACTATGGCTACACCTTC.

This clone was seen more than once but under ten times. The CDR3 is CASTPWTSGNNEQFF. DNA for the CDR3: TGTGCCAGCACCCCCTGGACTAGCGGTAACAATGAGCAGTTCTTC. The V and J genes are TRBV5-4 and TRBJ2-1; 10 bases are shared with TRBD2. Trimming at V came to 6 bases and at J to 5 bases, leaving 8 bases not matched to a gene. Germline V gene sequence: CDR1 SGHNT, CDR2 YYREEE (reference sequence). This CDR3 comprises 15 residues.

The chain combines TRBV30 with TRBJ2-7, with D uncertain. The CDR3 consists of 12 residues. Germline CDR1 GTSNPN, CDR2 SVGIG (reference sequence). Trimming took 3 bases from V and 3 from J, leaving 9 bases between them. In DNA, the CDR3 is TGTGCCTGGAGCGATTCGGGCTACGAGCAGTACTTC. It specifies CAWSDSGYEQYF.

This clone showed up just a few times. This CDR3 is CASSVGGLQPQHF. The CDR3 nucleotides read TGTGCCAGCAGCGTCGGGGGTCTGCAGCCCCAGCATTTT. The chain employs TRBV9 and TRBJ1-5; D might be TRBD1 (5 bases). V was cut by 2 bases and J by 7 bases, with 10 bases left in between. Looked up from germline, CDR1 is SGDLS and CDR2 is YYNGEE. This CDR3 region has 13 residues.